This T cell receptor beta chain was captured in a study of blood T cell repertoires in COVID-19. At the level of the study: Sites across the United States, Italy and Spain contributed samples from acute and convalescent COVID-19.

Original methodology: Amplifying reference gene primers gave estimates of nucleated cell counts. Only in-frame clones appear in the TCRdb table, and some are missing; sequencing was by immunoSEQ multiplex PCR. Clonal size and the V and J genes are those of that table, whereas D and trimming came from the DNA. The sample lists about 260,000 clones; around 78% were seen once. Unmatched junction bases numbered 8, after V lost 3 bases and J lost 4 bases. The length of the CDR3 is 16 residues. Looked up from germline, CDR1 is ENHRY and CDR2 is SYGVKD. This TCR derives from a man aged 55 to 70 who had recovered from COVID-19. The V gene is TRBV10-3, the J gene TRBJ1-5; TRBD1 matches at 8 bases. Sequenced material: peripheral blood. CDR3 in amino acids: CAISDSTGTGNQPQHF. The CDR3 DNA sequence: TGTGCCATCAGTGATTCAACCGGGACAGGTAATCAGCCCCAGCATTTT.